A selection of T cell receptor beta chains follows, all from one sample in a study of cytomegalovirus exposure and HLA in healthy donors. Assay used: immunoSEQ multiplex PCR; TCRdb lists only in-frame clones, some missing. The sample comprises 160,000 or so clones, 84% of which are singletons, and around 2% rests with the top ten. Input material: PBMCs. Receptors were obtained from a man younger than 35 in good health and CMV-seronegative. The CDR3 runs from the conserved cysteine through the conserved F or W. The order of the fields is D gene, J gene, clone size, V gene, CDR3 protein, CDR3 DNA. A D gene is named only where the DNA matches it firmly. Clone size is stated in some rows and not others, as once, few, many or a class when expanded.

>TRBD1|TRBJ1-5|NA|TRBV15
CATSRKGGSYQPQHF
TGTGCCACCAGCAGAAAAGGGGGCAGTTACCAGCCCCAGCATTTT
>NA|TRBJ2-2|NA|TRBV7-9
CSSSPPPQGNTGELFF
TGTTCCAGCAGCCCGCCCCCACAGGGGAACACCGGGGAGCTGTTTTTT
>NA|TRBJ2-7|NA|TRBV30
CAWSTASYEQYF
TGTGCCTGGAGCACAGCCTCCTACGAGCAGTACTTC
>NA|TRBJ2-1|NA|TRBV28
CASSLRGVVAYNEQFF
TGTGCCAGCAGTTTACGCGGGGTAGTGGCCTACAATGAGCAGTTCTTC
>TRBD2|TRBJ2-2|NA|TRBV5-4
CASSAGDYLNTGELFF
TGTGCCAGCAGCGCGGGGGACTATCTTAACACCGGGGAGCTGTTTTTT
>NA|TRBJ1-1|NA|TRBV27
CASSLSYHAQATEAFF
TGTGCCAGCAGTTTATCCTATCACGCCCAGGCCACTGAAGCTTTCTTT
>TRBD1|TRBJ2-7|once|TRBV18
CASSPVPGQGNYEQYF
TGTGCCAGCTCACCCGTCCCGGGACAGGGAAACTACGAGCAGTACTTC
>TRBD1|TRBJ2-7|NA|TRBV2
CASSETGTGPYEQYF
TGTGCCAGCAGTGAGACCGGGACAGGGCCCTACGAGCAGTACTTC
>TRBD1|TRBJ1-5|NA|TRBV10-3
CAISADRGVQPQHF
TGTGCCATCAGTGCGGACAGGGGGGTCCAGCCCCAGCATTTT
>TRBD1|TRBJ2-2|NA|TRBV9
CASSAGTGNTGELFF
TGTGCCAGCAGCGCCGGGACAGGGAACACCGGGGAGCTGTTTTTT
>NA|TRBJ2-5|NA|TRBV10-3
CAISATGGRRETQYF
TGTGCCATCAGTGCCACAGGCGGCCGAAGGGAGACCCAGTACTTC
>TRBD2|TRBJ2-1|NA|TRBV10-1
CALPSQRGYNEQFF
TGCGCTCTCCCCTCCCAGCGGGGGTACAATGAGCAGTTCTTC
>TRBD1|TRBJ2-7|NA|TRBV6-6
CASATLGDRVLF
TGTGCCAGCGCTACCCTAGGCGACAGGGTATTATTC
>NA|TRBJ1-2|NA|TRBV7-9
CASSTGGGRELDYGYTF
TGTGCCAGCAGCACTGGCGGGGGGCGCGAATTAGACTATGGCTACACCTTC
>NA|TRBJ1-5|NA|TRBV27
CASSLRVDLGPQHF
TGTGCCAGCAGTTTGAGGGTAGATTTAGGGCCCCAGCATTTT
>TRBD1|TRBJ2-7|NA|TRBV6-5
CASSRTGDEQYF
TGTGCCAGCAGCCGTACAGGGGACGAGCAGTACTTC
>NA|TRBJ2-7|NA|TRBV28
CASSLRGLAAYEQYF
TGTGCCAGCAGTTTAAGGGGCTTGGCGGCCTACGAGCAGTACTTC
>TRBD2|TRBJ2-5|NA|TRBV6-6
CASSYVVAGAPETQYF
TGTGCCAGCAGTTACGTGGTAGCGGGGGCCCCAGAGACCCAGTACTTC
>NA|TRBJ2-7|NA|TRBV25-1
CASSAWEDEQYF
TGTGCCAGCAGTGCTTGGGAGGACGAGCAGTACTTC
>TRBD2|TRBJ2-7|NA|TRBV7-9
CASRILADSYEQYF
TGTGCCAGCAGAATACTAGCGGACTCCTACGAGCAGTACTTC
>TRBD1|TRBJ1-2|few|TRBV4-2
CASSQDGTGVGYTF
TGTGCCAGCAGCCAAGATGGGACAGGGGTAGGCTACACCTTC
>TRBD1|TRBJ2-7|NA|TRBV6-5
CASSLGQGPFEQYF
TGTGCCAGCAGTTTGGGACAGGGTCCTTTCGAGCAGTACTTC
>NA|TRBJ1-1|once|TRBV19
CASSRTVNTEAFF
TGTGCCAGTAGTAGGACAGTCAACACTGAAGCTTTCTTT
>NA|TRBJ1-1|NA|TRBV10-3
CAITDRNTEAFF
TGTGCCATAACGGACAGGAACACTGAAGCTTTCTTT
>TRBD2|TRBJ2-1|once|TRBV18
CASSPTSGGTYNEQFF
TGTGCCAGCTCACCAACTAGCGGGGGGACCTACAATGAGCAGTTCTTC
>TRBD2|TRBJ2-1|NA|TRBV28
CASSLSYSGRSYNEQFF
TGTGCCAGCAGTCTCTCCTATAGCGGGCGCTCCTACAATGAGCAGTTCTTC
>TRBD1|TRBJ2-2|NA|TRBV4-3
CASSQVPDRKVAGELFF
TGCGCCAGCAGCCAAGTTCCGGACAGGAAGGTGGCCGGGGAGCTGTTTTTT
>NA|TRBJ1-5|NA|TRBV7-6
CASSLGATGGNQPQHF
TGTGCCAGCAGCTTAGGAGCGACGGGAGGGAATCAGCCCCAGCATTTT
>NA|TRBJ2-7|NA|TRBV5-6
CASSLVSAYEQYF
TGTGCCAGCAGCTTGGTCAGCGCCTACGAGCAGTACTTC
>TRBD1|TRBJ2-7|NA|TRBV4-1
CASSHPTGGRYEQYF
TGCGCCAGCAGCCACCCGACAGGGGGAAGGTACGAGCAGTACTTC
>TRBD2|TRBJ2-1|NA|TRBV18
CASSPRLAGRYNEQFF
TGTGCCAGCTCACCAAGGCTAGCGGGACGATACAATGAGCAGTTCTTC
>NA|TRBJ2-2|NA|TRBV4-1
CASSQDGGAGELFF
TGCGCCAGCAGCCAAGATGGAGGGGCCGGGGAGCTGTTTTTT
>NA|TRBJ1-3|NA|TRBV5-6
CASSAIQGSSGNTIYF
TGTGCCAGCAGCGCAATTCAGGGGAGCTCTGGAAACACCATATATTTT
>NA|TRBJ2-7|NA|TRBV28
CASTLRGGYEQYF
TGTGCCAGCACCCTGAGAGGGGGTTACGAGCAGTACTTC
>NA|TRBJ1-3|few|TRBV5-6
CASRSTPGNTIYF
TGTGCCAGCAGGTCTACTCCTGGAAACACCATATATTTT
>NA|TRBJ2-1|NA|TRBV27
CASSLFSYSSYNEQFF
TGTGCCAGCAGTTTATTTTCGTATAGCTCCTACAATGAGCAGTTCTTC
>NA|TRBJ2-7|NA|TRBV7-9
CSSSSDRRRGRSYEQYF
TGTTCCAGCAGCTCGGACCGTAGGAGGGGGCGCTCCTACGAGCAGTACTTC
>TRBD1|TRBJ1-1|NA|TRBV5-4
CASSNLTGGGTEAFF
TGTGCCAGCAGCAATCTAACAGGGGGCGGAACTGAAGCTTTCTTT
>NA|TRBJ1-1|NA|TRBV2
CASREELGTEAFF
TGTGCCAGCAGGGAGGAGCTGGGCACTGAAGCTTTCTTT
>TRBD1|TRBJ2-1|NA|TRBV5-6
CASSLDRGYYNEQFF
TGTGCCAGCAGCTTGGACAGGGGATATTACAATGAGCAGTTCTTC
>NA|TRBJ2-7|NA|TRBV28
CASSLGGTRALQQYF
TGTGCCAGCAGTTTGGGGGGGACAAGGGCCCTCCAGCAGTACTTC
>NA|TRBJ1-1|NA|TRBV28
CASSPHWTADNTEAFF
TGTGCCAGCAGTCCTCACTGGACAGCAGATAACACTGAAGCTTTCTTT
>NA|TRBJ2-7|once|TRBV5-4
CASSLPSLPYEQYF
TGTGCCAGCAGCTTGCCTAGCCTTCCCTACGAGCAGTACTTC